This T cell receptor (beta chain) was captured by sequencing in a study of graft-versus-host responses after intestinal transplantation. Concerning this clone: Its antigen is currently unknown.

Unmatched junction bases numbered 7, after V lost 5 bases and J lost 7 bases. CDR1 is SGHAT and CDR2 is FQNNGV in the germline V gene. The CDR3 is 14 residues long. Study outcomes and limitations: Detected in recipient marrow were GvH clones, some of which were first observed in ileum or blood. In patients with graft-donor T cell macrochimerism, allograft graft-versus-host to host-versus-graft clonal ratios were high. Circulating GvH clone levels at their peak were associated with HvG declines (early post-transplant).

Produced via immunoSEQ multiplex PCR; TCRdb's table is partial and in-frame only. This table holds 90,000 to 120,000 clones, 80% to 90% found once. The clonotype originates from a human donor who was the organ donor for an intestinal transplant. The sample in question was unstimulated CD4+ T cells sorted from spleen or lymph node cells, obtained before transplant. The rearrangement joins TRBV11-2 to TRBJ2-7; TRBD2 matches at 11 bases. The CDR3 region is CASSRQLAGVEQYF. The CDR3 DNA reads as TGTGCCAGCAGCCGCCAACTAGCGGGAGTGGAGCAGTACTTC.